Following are 11 T cell receptor beta chains from one sample sequenced in a study of molecular identifiers for immune sequencing clone quantification. TCRdb re-called the PCR reads through MiXCR, storing one row per CDR3 protein. The sample contains about 500,000 distinct CDR3 sequences, about a fifth of which appear only once. Sequences were obtained from naive CD8+ T cells from blood, with Jurkat cell RNA spiked in. Documented subset: FACS-sorted CD8+CD4-CCR7+CD45RA+ naive T cells. Receptors originate from a human donor in good health. Some libraries in this study had Jurkat cell RNA spiked in.

This clonotype was detected a few times. The gene calls are TRBV4-1 and TRBJ1-2, with a possible D match to TRBD1 (5 bases). The CDR3 has 15 residues. Germline CDR1 reads MGHRA; CDR2 reads YSYEKL. V was clipped by 1 base and J by 5 bases, with 14 bases between them. The CDR3 reads CASSQGFREHYGYTF. The CDR3 DNA is TGCGCCAGCAGCCAAGGATTCAGGGAGCATTATGGCTACACCTTC.

In its sample, this clonotype was seen a few times. The J gene is TRBJ2-2, the V gene TRBV7-6; perhaps TRBD1 as D (6 bases). V dropped 5 bases and J dropped 5 bases, with 15 bases sitting between them. Looked up from germline, CDR1 is SGHVS and CDR2 is FNYEAQ. The CDR3 runs 15 residues. This CDR3 is CASSPTGTPTGELFF. Here the CDR3 DNA reads TGTGCCAGCAGCCCTACCGGGACACCTACCGGGGAGCTGTTTTTT. The whole variable domain, remainder taken from reference TRBV7-6 and TRBJ2-2, is GAGVSQSPRYKVTKRGQDVALRCDPISGHVSLYWYRQALGQGPEFLTYFNYEAQQDKSGLPNDRFSAERPEGSISTLTIQRTEQRDSAMYRCASSPTGTPTGELFFGEGSRLTVL.

The CDR3 sequence is CASRIDGGSNQPQHF. The CDR3 bases are TGTGCCAGTAGGATCGATGGGGGCTCAAATCAGCCCCAGCATTTT. The V call is TRBV19, the J call TRBJ1-5; possibly TRBD1 for D (6 bases). CDR3 size: 15 residues. Germline CDR1 and CDR2: LNHDA and SQIVND (reference sequence). Trimming took off 6 bases at V and 4 bases at J, with 16 bases between the two ends.

This clonotype was found many times. CDR3 residues: CASSVATFTDTQYF. The CDR3 DNA reads as TGTGCCAGCAGCGTAGCGACTTTCACAGATACGCAGTATTTT. This chain joins TRBV9 and TRBJ2-3; D unclear. Per the germline V gene, CDR1 is SGDLS and CDR2 is YYNGEE. The CDR3 is made up of 14 amino acids. Trimming shortened V by 0 bases and J by 2 bases, and 7 bases separated the two germline ends.

The chain has TRBV5-4 and TRBJ2-5, with 10 bases fitting TRBD1. J gave up 1 base and V 3 bases, and 6 bases lay outside the gene matches. From germline, CDR1 is SGHNT and CDR2 YYREEE (reference sequence). The CDR3 totals 16 residues. CDR3 nucleotides: TGTGCCAGCAGCTACCGGGACAGGGGCTCCCAAGAGACCCAGTACTTC. Residues: CASSYRDRGSQETQYF.

Concerning this clonotype itself: One base away lies a much larger clone, so this may be a sequencing read error. This CDR3 is missing its conserved last phenylalanine or tryptophan, likely due to a read error. The chain joins TRBV4-1 to TRBJ1-3; the D is unclear. The CDR3 has 13 amino acids. CDR1 is MGHRA, CDR2 YSYEKL, per germline. The V end was cut by 0 bases, the J end by 7 bases, with 7 bases between. The CDR3 region has the DNA TGCGCCAGCAGCCAAGATATTGGCAACACCATATATTTA. Protein product: CASSQDIGNTIYL.

Comments on this clonotype: A read error is possible here, since a much larger clone lies one base away. This is likely a read error, given that the CDR3 carries no conserved phenylalanine or tryptophan at its end. The DNA for the CDR3 is TGTGCCAGCACCTATCCTGGGGGCACTGAAGCTTTCTCT. It codes for CASTYPGGTEAFS. This sequence joins TRBV2 and TRBJ1-1, with D perhaps TRBD1 (5 bases). Germline lookup yields CDR1 SNHLY and CDR2 FYNNEI. CDR3 length: 13 amino acids. Trimming removed 7 bases from V and 4 bases from J, with 13 bases in between.

This clonotype was recorded a few times. This chain connects TRBV10-3 to TRBJ2-7, with 13 nucleotides matching TRBD2. The CDR3 runs 15 residues. The germline CDR1 and CDR2 sequences are ENHRY and SYGVKD. Trimming at V came to 6 bases and at J to 2 bases, leaving 4 bases not matched to a gene. CDR3 sequence (DNA): TGTGCCATCAGCGGGACTAGCGGGAACCCCTACGAGCAGTACTTC. Translated: CAISGTSGNPYEQYF.

In its sample, this clonotype was seen a few times. The chain combines TRBV9 with TRBJ1-1; perhaps TRBD1 as D (5 bases). CDR1 SGDLS and CDR2 YYNGEE come from the germline V gene. The CDR3 length is 14 residues. The V gene lost 0 bases and the J gene lost 2 bases, with 8 bases spanning the gap. The CDR3 nucleotides are TGTGCCAGCAGCGTAGTTGGGGGAAACACTGAAGCTTTCTTT. The encoded protein is CASSVVGGNTEAFF. The full variable domain, rest sourced from reference TRBV9 and TRBJ1-1, is DSGVTQTPKHLITATGQRVTLRCSPRSGDLSVYWYQQSLDQGLQFLIQYYNGEERAKGNILERFSAQQFPDLHSELNLSSLELGDSALYFCASSVVGGNTEAFFGQGTRLTVV.

The sample holds a few counts of this clonotype. The rearrangement links TRBV4-1 to TRBJ2-7; possible D gene TRBD1, 8 bases. The germline CDR1 and CDR2 sequences are MGHRA and YSYEKL. This CDR3 is 15 amino acids long. V lost 3 bases and J 2 bases, leaving 14 bases between the germline ends. CDR3 region: CASSHRTGTTYEQYF. The CDR3 nucleotides read TGCGCCAGCAGCCACCGGACAGGGACTACCTACGAGCAGTACTTC.

There are many counts of this clonotype. Here the CDR3 DNA reads TGTGCCAGCAGCTTAGGCCCCGGGGGGCCCACAGATACGCAGTATTTT. Translated, it gives CASSLGPGGPTDTQYF. J is TRBJ2-3 and V is TRBV11-2; D might be TRBD2 (7 bases). Trimming cost V 1 base and J 2 bases, with 13 bases left between them. Germline CDR1 SGHAT, CDR2 FQNNGV. The CDR3 spans 16 residues. Based on the CDR3 plus reference TRBV11-2 and TRBJ2-3, the full variable domain is EAGVAQSPRYKIIEKRQSVAFWCNPISGHATLYWYQQILGQGPKLLIQFQNNGVVDDSQLPKDRFSAERLKGVDSTLKIQPAKLEDSAVYLCASSLGPGGPTDTQYFGPGTRLTVL.